This record concerns one T cell receptor beta chain sequence. These data belong to a study of blood T cell repertoires in COVID-19. Looking at the study overall: The United States, Italy and Spain were the sources of the acute and convalescent COVID-19 samples. The cDNA or gDNA used as material had been derived from T cells, B-cell-depleted T cells, or PBMCs.

Libraries were prepared by immunoSEQ multiplex PCR; TCRdb keeps only in-frame clonotypes and omits some of them. Among about 480,000 clones listed, roughly 87% were seen once. The germline V gene encodes CDR1 LNHDA and CDR2 SQIVND (reference sequence). V was shortened by 6 bases and J by 0 bases, with 12 bases between the two germline ends. CDR3 length: 15 residues. The rearrangement links TRBV19 to TRBJ1-5; maybe TRBD1 (6 bases). This TCR was sampled from a woman younger than 35 with acute COVID-19. Material: PBMCs or T cells enriched from blood (not recorded which). The CDR3, as DNA: TGTGCCAGTAGCTGGGACAACAATAGCAATCAGCCCCAGCATTTT. Protein: CASSWDNNSNQPQHF.